A selection of T cell receptor beta chains follows, all from one sample in a study of blood T cell repertoires in COVID-19. Sequencing used immunoSEQ multiplex PCR; TCRdb keeps in-frame clones, though not all of them. This sample has some 220,000 clones, with around 83% found just once. Source material: peripheral blood. The receptors come from a man over 45 with active or convalescent COVID-19. Each CDR3 is given with its conserved first and last residue. Fields, in order: V gene, J gene, CDR3 protein.

v_gene: TRBV19
j_gene: TRBJ1-1
CDR3aa: CASSSGGSDTEAFF

v_gene: TRBV6-2/TRBV6-3
j_gene: TRBJ2-1
CDR3aa: CASSYGGGRLSSYNEQFF

v_gene: TRBV25-1
j_gene: TRBJ1-1
CDR3aa: CASSERHSPEAFF

v_gene: TRBV6-1
j_gene: TRBJ1-1
CDR3aa: CASSDSGGLNTEAFF

v_gene: TRBV20-1
j_gene: TRBJ2-1
CDR3aa: CSASRRGFEQFF

v_gene: TRBV7-6
j_gene: TRBJ1-3
CDR3aa: CASSFSPGWSGNTIYF

v_gene: TRBV12-5
j_gene: TRBJ1-1
CDR3aa: CASGLVTTGTSTEAFF

v_gene: TRBV7-2
j_gene: TRBJ2-3
CDR3aa: CASSLVFWGRSDTQYF

v_gene: TRBV5-1
j_gene: TRBJ2-2
CDR3aa: CASSLSLAGNTGELFF

v_gene: TRBV5-1
j_gene: TRBJ2-1
CDR3aa: CASTIDSSSYNEQFF

v_gene: TRBV29-1
j_gene: TRBJ1-3
CDR3aa: CSFSSGTGGNTIYF

v_gene: TRBV21-1
j_gene: TRBJ2-3
CDR3aa: CASSQRRDRGPGDTQYF

v_gene: TRBV2
j_gene: TRBJ1-5
CDR3aa: CASSERGIVSQPQHF

v_gene: TRBV29-1
j_gene: TRBJ1-3
CDR3aa: CSVEDRGLGNTIYF

v_gene: TRBV7-3
j_gene: TRBJ2-1
CDR3aa: CASSLKGTSFEQFF

v_gene: TRBV28
j_gene: TRBJ1-4
CDR3aa: CASGFYRTGNEKLFF

v_gene: TRBV5-1
j_gene: TRBJ1-2
CDR3aa: CASSQPDRIYGYTF

v_gene: TRBV7-6
j_gene: TRBJ2-5
CDR3aa: CASSLWASGSPGSGETQYF

v_gene: TRBV28
j_gene: TRBJ1-3
CDR3aa: CASSGVGGAGNTIYF

v_gene: TRBV15
j_gene: TRBJ1-4
CDR3aa: CATSRDPRATNEKLFF

v_gene: TRBV27
j_gene: TRBJ2-7
CDR3aa: CASSLSSPSRAGAYEQYF

v_gene: TRBV20-1
j_gene: TRBJ1-1
CDR3aa: CRSGGGNRAFF

v_gene: TRBV2
j_gene: TRBJ2-1
CDR3aa: CASNRPGLSSSYNEQFF

v_gene: TRBV9
j_gene: TRBJ2-5
CDR3aa: CASSAHVETQYF

v_gene: TRBV2
j_gene: TRBJ1-6
CDR3aa: CASSDRTGSSPLHF

v_gene: TRBV5-1
j_gene: TRBJ2-3
CDR3aa: CASSLLWSDISGADTQYF

v_gene: TRBV18
j_gene: TRBJ2-7
CDR3aa: CASSPEGTTPYEQYF

v_gene: TRBV5-1
j_gene: TRBJ1-1
CDR3aa: CASSLQGSDTEAFF

v_gene: TRBV27
j_gene: TRBJ2-3
CDR3aa: CASSLYAEFTDTQYF

v_gene: TRBV7-2
j_gene: TRBJ1-5
CDR3aa: CASSRGTGENQPQHF

v_gene: TRBV9
j_gene: TRBJ1-2
CDR3aa: CASSVAGNRGGYTF

v_gene: TRBV11-3
j_gene: TRBJ2-5
CDR3aa: CASSSAGQETQYF

v_gene: TRBV6-5
j_gene: TRBJ1-1
CDR3aa: CASSYLGQGNTEAFF

v_gene: TRBV19
j_gene: TRBJ2-1
CDR3aa: CASSNPARSYNEQFF

v_gene: TRBV6-4
j_gene: TRBJ2-3
CDR3aa: CASSAAGGTDTQYF

v_gene: TRBV13
j_gene: TRBJ2-7
CDR3aa: CASSLGLAGVYRQYF

v_gene: TRBV28
j_gene: TRBJ2-7
CDR3aa: CASSFNPGQASSYEQYF

v_gene: TRBV5-1
j_gene: TRBJ1-1
CDR3aa: CASSSHLSGENTEAFF

v_gene: TRBV7-2
j_gene: TRBJ2-5
CDR3aa: CASSWTGTGGGETQYF

v_gene: TRBV28
j_gene: TRBJ1-1
CDR3aa: CASSFRGLSNTEAFF

v_gene: TRBV24-1
j_gene: TRBJ2-5
CDR3aa: CATSEGLAGYQETQYF

v_gene: TRBV28
j_gene: TRBJ2-7
CDR3aa: CASSSPGLSGGEQYF

v_gene: TRBV2
j_gene: TRBJ2-3
CDR3aa: CASTYGRAADTQYF

v_gene: TRBV11-2
j_gene: TRBJ2-3
CDR3aa: CASSLVSWLTSGVTDTQYF

v_gene: TRBV9
j_gene: TRBJ2-3
CDR3aa: CASSAAGLWGEGDTQYF

v_gene: TRBV19
j_gene: TRBJ2-7
CDR3aa: CASSSRDRGYEQYF

v_gene: TRBV6-5
j_gene: TRBJ2-3
CDR3aa: CASSYRTSTDTQYF

v_gene: TRBV5-4
j_gene: TRBJ1-2
CDR3aa: CASSLGQGSYGYTF

v_gene: TRBV27
j_gene: TRBJ1-1
CDR3aa: CASSWFHRGQYTEAFF

v_gene: TRBV11-2
j_gene: TRBJ2-2
CDR3aa: CASSLGGHGGGELFF

v_gene: TRBV29-1
j_gene: TRBJ1-2
CDR3aa: CSVDATGRGYGYTF

v_gene: TRBV5-1
j_gene: TRBJ2-1
CDR3aa: CASSPRLVGEFAQFF

v_gene: TRBV24-1
j_gene: TRBJ1-4
CDR3aa: CATSEAGSNEKLFF

v_gene: TRBV19
j_gene: TRBJ2-1
CDR3aa: CASSPPGRGYNEQFF